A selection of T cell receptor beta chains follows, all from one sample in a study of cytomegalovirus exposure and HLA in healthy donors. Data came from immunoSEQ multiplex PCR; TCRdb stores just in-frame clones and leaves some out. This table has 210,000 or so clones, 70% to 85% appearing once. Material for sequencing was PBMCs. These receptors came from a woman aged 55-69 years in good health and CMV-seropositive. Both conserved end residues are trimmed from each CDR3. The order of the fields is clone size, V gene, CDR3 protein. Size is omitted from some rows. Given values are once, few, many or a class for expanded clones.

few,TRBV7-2,ASSSYPGDEKLF
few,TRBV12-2,ASRLERLDRLWPQH
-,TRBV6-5,ASSYSTGGNEKLF
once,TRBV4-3,ASSLEKGARGNTIY
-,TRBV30,AWSPQSHSGSGYT
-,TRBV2,ASRFPAVPEAF
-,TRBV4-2,ASSQDEMTGGGEQY
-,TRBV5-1,ASSPRTGGFTEAF
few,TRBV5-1,ASSLVTGDTEAF
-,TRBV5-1,ASSLEGNYGYT
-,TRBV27,ASSPRDRAYGYT
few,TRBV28,ASSLTGNYGYT
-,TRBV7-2,ASSHLRDRGHEKLF
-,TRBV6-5,ASSSTSGYYEQY
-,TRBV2,ASVGGGGAYNEQF
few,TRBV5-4,ASSRTIGVGNEQF
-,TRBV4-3,ASSPGLATGEYNEQF
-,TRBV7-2,ASSLGGGLSRDGYT
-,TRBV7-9,ASSFQGSGSYEQY
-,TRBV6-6,ASSPYTGELF
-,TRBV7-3,ASSIRHGDKAF
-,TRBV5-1,ASSSSQYPSYEQY
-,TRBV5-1,ASSSYSPGQGPTEAF
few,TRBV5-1,ASSLALSSSYNEQF
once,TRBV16,ASSQPPGNSYEQY
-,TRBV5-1,ASSLAPRGPNQPQH
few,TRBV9,ASSHPGGLSEQF
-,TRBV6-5,ASTQYNEQF
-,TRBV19,ASSNLGQGIGEQY
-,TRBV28,ASSLDRAGNTIY
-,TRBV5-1,ASSLQGLSGNTIY
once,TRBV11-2,ASSVNQGLSYEQY
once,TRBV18,ASSPGRAGGQPQH
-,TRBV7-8,ASSPPTPDIRFSYEQY
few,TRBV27,ASSYPHEQY
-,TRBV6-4,ASLHVHNEQF
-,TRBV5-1,ASSFGTGGNQPQH
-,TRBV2,ASSAPGQGNEKLF
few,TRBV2,ASSEARDRDL
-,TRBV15,ATSVQGAAYGYT
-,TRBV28,ASVKTPGEKLF
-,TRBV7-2,ASSRTSGGVTDTQY
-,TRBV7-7,ASSSGHEAETQY
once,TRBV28,ASDWARASGANVLT
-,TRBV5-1,ASSLRVGLAGGEQF
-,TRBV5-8,ASSSGAYEQY
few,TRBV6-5,ASSPRDRVYEQY
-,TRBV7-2,ASSLNWMGGDTQY
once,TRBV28,ASSTQRDRAPNT
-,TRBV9,ASSPWGSQETQY
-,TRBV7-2,ASSPGLVTDTQY
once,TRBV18,ASSPWGTGVEQY
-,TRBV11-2,ASSLRDRAIYEQY
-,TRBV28,ASIPRTGRGVTSGANVLT
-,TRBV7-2,ASSLDGGVVQY
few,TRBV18,ASSPVGLNNEQF
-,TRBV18,ASSPGRGEKLF
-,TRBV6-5,ASSYYGRGQEAF
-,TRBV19,ASSIRSGKAF
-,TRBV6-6,ASNTGHLSEKLF